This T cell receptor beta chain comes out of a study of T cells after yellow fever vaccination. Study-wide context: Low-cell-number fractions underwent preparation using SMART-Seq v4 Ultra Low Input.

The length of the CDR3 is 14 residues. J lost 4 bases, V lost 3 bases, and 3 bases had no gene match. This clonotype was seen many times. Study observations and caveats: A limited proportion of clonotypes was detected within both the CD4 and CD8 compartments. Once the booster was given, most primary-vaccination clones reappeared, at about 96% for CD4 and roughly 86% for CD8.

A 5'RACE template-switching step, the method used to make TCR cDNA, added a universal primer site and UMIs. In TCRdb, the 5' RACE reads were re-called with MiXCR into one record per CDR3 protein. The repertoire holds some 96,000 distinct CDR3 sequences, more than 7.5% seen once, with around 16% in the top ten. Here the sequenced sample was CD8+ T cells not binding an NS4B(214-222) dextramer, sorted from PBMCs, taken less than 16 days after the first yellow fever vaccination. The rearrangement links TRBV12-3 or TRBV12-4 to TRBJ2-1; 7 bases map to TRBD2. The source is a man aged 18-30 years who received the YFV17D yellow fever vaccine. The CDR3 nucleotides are TGTGCCAGCAGTTTCAGCGGGATATACAATGAGCAGTTCTTC. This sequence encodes CASSFSGIYNEQFF.